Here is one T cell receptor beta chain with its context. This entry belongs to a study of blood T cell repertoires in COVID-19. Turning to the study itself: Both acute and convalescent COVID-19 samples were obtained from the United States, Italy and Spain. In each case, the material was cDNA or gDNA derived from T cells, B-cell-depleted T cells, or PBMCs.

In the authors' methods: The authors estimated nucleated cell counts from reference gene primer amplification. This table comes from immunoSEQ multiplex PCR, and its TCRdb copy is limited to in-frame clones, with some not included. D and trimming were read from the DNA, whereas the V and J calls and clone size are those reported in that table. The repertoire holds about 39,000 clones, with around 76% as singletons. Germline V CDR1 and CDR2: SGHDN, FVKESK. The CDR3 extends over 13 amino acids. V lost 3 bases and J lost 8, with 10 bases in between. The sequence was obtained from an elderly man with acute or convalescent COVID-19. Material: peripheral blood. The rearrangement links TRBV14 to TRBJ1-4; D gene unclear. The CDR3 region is CASSHGIVEKLFF. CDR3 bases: TGTGCCAGCAGCCACGGGATAGTCGAAAAACTGTTTTTT.